The text below deals with one TCR beta chain. The antigen is not known. The CDR3 has 15 residues. Germline V gene data show CDR1 as SSHAT and CDR2 as FNYEAQ (reference sequence). V was cut by 0 bases and J by 4 bases, with 12 bases left in between. This specimen comes from a study of memory CD4+ T cells and cytomegalovirus serostatus. Background on the study: Of the healthy Belgian adults, several were CMV seropositive and about 24 seronegative.

Single viable CD3+CD4+CD8-CD45RO+ cells were sorted as the memory CD4+ T cells. Original methodology: After removing out-of-frame reads, 2 million to 2.5 million distinct TCRbeta sequences remained. Libraries were prepared by immunoSEQ multiplex PCR; TCRdb keeps only in-frame clonotypes and omits some of them. The D gene and trimming were derived from the DNA, and the V and J assignments and clone size from that table. The data contain tens of thousands of clones, around 78% of them singletons. Study results and limitations: Suggested: most of the CMV-linked TCR signature lies in CD4+ memory cells.

Sequenced: memory CD4+ T cells from blood. The chain has TRBV7-7 and TRBJ1-2; maybe TRBD1 (5 bases). This clonotype was sampled from an adult in good health and CMV-seronegative. The CDR3 reads CASSLAMDTSYGYTF. The CDR3 coding sequence is TGTGCCAGCAGCTTAGCCATGGACACTTCCTATGGCTACACCTTC.